These 5 T cell receptor beta chains originate from one sample sequenced in a study of neurological immune-mediated disorders. TCRdb re-derived calls from the 5' RACE reads in MiXCR, one entry per CDR3 protein. The sample yields 66,000 or so distinct CDR3 sequences, 4.5% seen once. Sequencing was carried out using PBMCs. The receptors shown here come from a man aged 25-40 years with multiple sclerosis.

Of note for this clonotype: Because the CDR3 is missing its conserved closing phenylalanine or tryptophan, this is likely a read error. The chain employs TRBV2 and TRBJ2-1; 10 bases align to TRBD2. Germline V gene data show CDR1 as SNHLY and CDR2 as FYNNEI. The CDR3 sequence is 15 residues long. DNA of the CDR3: TGTGCCAGCAGTCAAGCGGGGGGGCTTAGCAATGAGCAGTTCGTC. Protein sequence: CASSQAGGLSNEQFV.

This clonotype was picked up a small number of times. V gene TRBV20-1 combines with J gene TRBJ2-6, with D possibly being TRBD1 (6 bases). Trimming removed 4 bases from V and 3 bases from J, with 10 bases in between. This CDR3 is 14 amino acids long. Germline V gene lookup returns CDR1 DFQATT and CDR2 SNEGSKA (reference sequence). In DNA, the CDR3 is TGCAGTGCTATTAGGACAGATGGGGCCAACGTCCTGACTTTC. Translating gives CSAIRTDGANVLTF.

Ten or more counts support this clonotype. The chain employs TRBV20-1 and TRBJ1-2, with a possible D match to TRBD1 (5 bases). The CDR3 contains 13 residues. Germline loops: CDR1 DFQATT, CDR2 SNEGSKA (reference sequence). The DNA of the CDR3 is TGCGGTCATCCGCGGGGCTCTTCGGGTGGCTACACCTTC. It is translated as CGHPRGSSGGYTF.

This clonotype appeared many times. This chain connects TRBV20-1 to TRBJ2-3, with TRBD2 identical over 14 bases. The CDR3 loop spans 19 amino acids. Germline-derived CDR1 and CDR2 are DFQATT and SNEGSKA (reference sequence). With V trimmed by 0 bases and J by 2 bases, 10 bases remained unmatched. CDR3 sequence: CSARDPRTSGGSLTDTQYF. As DNA, the CDR3 is TGCAGTGCTAGAGACCCCCGGACTAGCGGGGGGTCCCTCACAGATACGCAGTATTTT.

This clonotype appeared many times. The chain couples TRBV7-8 to TRBJ2-7; perhaps TRBD2 as D (6 bases). The CDR3 length is 13 residues. With 4 bases removed from V and 5 bases from J, the gap between germline ends came to 12 bases. Germline CDR1 is SGHVS and CDR2 is FQNEAQ. DNA of the CDR3: TGTGCCAGCAGCTCACCGAAGCGGGACGAGCAGTACTTC. It encodes CASSSPKRDEQYF.